This T cell receptor beta chain derives from a study of early T cells in non-severe SARS-CoV-2 infection. TCRdb redid the calling of the 5' RACE reads with MiXCR, one entry per CDR3 protein. The top ten clones hold about 5% of a sample with around 40,000 distinct CDR3 sequences, approximately 6% of them seen once. The CDR3 length is 14 residues. The germline V gene has CDR1 MNHEY and CDR2 SVGAGI. The V end lost 6 bases, the J end lost 6 bases, and 17 bases lay between the germline ends. This clonotype was detected ten times or more. The J gene is TRBJ1-1, the V gene TRBV6-5; D unclear. The sequence was obtained from an adult who was a healthcare worker with PCR-confirmed SARS-CoV-2 infection or an uninfected control (not recorded which). The sequenced sample consisted of whole blood. CDR3 loop: CASSRLVKFAEAFF. Written as DNA, the CDR3 is TGTGCCAGCAGCCGACTTGTAAAATTCGCTGAAGCTTTCTTT.